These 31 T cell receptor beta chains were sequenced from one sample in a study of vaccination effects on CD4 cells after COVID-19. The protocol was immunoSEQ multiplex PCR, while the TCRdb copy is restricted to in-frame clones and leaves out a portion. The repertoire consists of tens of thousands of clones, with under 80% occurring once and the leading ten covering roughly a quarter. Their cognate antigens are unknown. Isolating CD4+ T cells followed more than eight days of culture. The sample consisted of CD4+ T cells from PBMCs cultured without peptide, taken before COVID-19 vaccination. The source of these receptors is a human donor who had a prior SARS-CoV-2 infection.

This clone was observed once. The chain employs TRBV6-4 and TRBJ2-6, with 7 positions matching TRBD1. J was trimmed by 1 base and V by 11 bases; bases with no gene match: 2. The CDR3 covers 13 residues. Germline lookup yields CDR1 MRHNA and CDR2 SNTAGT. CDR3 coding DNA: TGTGCCTGGGGACAGTCTGGGGCCAACGTCCTGACTTTC. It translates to CAWGQSGANVLTF.

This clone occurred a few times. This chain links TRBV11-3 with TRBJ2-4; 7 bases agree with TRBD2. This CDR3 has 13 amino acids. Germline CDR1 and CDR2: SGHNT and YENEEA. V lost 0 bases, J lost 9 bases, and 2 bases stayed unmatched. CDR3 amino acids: CASSLEGTTIQYF. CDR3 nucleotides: TGTGCCAGCAGCTTAGAGGGGACTACCATTCAGTACTTC.

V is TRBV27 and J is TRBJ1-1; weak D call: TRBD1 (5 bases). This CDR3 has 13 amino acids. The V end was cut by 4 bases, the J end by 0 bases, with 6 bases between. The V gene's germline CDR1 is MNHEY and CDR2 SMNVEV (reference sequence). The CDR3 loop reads CASSWGVNTEAFF. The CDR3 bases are TGTGCCAGCAGTTGGGGGGTGAACACTGAAGCTTTCTTT.

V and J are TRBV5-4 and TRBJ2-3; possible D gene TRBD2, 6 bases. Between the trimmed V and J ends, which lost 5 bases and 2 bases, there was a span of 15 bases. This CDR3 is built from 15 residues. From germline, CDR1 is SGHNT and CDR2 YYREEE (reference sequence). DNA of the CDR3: TGTGCCAGCAGTTCGCCGGGACTCATCACAGATACGCAGTATTTT. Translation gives CASSSPGLITDTQYF.

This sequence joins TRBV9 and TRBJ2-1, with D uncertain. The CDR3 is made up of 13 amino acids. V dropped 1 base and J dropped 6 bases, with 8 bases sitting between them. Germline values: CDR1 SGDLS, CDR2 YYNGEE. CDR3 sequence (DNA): TGTGCCAGCAGCGTATTAGTCTCCAATGAGCAGTTCTTC. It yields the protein CASSVLVSNEQFF.

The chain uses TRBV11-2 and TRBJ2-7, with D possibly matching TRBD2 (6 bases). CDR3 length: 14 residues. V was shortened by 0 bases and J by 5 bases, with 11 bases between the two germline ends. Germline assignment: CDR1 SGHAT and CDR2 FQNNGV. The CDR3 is CASSLDGTRHEQYF. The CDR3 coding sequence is TGTGCCAGCAGCTTAGACGGGACTCGCCACGAGCAGTACTTC.

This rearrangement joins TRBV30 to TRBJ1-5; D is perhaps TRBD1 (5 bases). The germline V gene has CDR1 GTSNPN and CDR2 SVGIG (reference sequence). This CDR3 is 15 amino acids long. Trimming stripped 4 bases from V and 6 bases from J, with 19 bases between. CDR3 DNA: TGTGCCTGGAACAGGTCGGCCCATATCATTCAGCCCCAGCATTTT. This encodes CAWNRSAHIIQPQHF.

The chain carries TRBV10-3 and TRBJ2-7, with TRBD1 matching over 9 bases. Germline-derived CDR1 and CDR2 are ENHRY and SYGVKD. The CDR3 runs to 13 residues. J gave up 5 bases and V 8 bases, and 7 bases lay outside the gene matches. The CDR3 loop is CAIGTGSANEQYF. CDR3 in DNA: TGTGCCATCGGGACAGGGTCTGCGAACGAGCAGTACTTC.

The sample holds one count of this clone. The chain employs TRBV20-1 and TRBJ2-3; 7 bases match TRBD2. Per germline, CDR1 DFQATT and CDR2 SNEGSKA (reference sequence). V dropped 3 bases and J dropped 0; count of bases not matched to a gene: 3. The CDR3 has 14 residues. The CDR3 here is CSASEGLSTDTQYF. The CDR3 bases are TGCAGTGCTAGTGAGGGACTAAGCACAGATACGCAGTATTTT.

In nucleotides, the CDR3 is TGTGCCAGCAGCAAGGTGAGGCACCTAAAGGTCTCCTACGAGCAGTACTTC. It translates to CASSKVRHLKVSYEQYF. This chain uses TRBV21-1 with TRBJ2-7; the D call in the table, TRBD2, was not verified against the DNA. TRBV21-1 is described as a pseudogene. This CDR3 has 17 residues.

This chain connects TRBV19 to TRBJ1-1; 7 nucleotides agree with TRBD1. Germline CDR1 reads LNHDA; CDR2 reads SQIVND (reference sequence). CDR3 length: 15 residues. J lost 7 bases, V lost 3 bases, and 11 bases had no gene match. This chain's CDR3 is CASSISTGRIGEAFF. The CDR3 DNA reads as TGTGCCAGTAGTATCTCGACAGGGCGGATTGGTGAAGCTTTCTTT.

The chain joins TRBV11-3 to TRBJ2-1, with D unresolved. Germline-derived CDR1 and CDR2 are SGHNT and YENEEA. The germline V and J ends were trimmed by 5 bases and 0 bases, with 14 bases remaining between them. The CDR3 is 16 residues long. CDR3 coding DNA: TGTGCCAGCAGCCCTATATCCGCAAGCTCCTACAATGAGCAGTTCTTC. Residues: CASSPISASSYNEQFF.

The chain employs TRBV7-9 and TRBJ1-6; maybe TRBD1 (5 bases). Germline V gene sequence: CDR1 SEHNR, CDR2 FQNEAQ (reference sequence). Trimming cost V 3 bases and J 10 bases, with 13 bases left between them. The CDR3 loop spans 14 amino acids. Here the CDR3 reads CASSFTAGDSPLHF. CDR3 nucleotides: TGTGCCAGCAGCTTTACCGCGGGGGACTCACCCCTCCACTTT.

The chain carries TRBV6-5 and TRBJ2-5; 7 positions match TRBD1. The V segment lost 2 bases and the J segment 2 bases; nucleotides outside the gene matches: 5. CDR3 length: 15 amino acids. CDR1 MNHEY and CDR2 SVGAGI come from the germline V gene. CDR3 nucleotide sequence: TGTGCCAGCAGTTACAAGGGGGCTTGGCAAGAGACCCAGTACTTC. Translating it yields CASSYKGAWQETQYF.

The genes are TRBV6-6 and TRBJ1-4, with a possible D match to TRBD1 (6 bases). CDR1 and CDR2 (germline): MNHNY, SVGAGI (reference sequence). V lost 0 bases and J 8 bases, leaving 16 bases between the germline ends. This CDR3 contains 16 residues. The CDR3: CASSYSIPGAGEKLFF. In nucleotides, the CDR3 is TGTGCCAGCAGTTACTCTATCCCGGGGGCGGGGGAAAAACTGTTTTTT.

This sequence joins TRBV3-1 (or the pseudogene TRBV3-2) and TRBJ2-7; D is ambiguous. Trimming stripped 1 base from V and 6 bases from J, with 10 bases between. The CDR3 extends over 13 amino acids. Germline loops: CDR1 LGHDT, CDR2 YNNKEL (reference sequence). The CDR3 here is CASSQAPGLEQYF. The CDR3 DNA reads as TGTGCCAGCAGCCAAGCCCCCGGGCTCGAGCAGTACTTC.

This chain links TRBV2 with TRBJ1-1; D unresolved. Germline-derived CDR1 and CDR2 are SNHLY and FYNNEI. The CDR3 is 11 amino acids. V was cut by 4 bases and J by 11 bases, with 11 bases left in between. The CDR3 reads CASSGEVLAFF. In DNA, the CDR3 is TGTGCCAGCAGTGGAGAGGTTTTGGCTTTCTTT.

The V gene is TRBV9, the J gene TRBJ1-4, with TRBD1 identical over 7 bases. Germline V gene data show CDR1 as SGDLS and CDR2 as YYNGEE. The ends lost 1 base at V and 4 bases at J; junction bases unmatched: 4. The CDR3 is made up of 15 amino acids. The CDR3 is CASSVLQGINEKLFF. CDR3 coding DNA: TGTGCCAGCAGCGTACTACAGGGGATTAATGAAAAACTGTTTTTT.

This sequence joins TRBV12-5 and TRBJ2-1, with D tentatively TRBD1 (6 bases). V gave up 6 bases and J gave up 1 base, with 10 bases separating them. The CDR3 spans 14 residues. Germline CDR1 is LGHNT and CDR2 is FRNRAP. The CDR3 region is CASGPQGSYNEQFF. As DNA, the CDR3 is TGTGCTAGTGGACCACAGGGATCCTACAATGAGCAGTTCTTC.

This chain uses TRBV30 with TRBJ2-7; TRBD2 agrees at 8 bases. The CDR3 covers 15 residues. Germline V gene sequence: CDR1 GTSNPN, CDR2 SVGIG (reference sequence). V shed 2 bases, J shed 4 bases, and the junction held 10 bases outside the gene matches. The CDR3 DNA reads TGTGCCTGGAGTCCCCCTCTAGCGGGCAAATACGAGCAGTACTTC. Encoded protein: CAWSPPLAGKYEQYF.

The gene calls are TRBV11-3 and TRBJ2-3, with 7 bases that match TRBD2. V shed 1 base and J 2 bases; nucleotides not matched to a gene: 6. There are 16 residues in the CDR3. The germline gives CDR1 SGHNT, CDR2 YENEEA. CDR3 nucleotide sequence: TGTGCCAGCAGCTTAGGGATAAGCGGGGACACAGATACGCAGTATTTT. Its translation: CASSLGISGDTDTQYF.

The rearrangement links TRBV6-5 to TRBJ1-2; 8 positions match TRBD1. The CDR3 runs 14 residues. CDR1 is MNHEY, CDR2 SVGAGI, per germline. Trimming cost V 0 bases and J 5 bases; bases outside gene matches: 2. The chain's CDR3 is CASSYSNRGYGYTF. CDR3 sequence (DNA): TGTGCCAGCAGTTACTCGAACAGGGGGTATGGCTACACCTTC.

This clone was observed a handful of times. Here the CDR3 DNA reads TGTGCCAGCAGCCAAAGTGGCCGGACTAGCGGGGGGAGGGAGACCCAGTACTTC. Protein product: CASSQSGRTSGGRETQYF. The chain recombines TRBV4-2 with TRBJ2-5, with 14 bases lining up with TRBD2. Germline CDR1 and CDR2: LGHNA and YNFKEQ. This CDR3 has 18 amino acids. V shed 2 bases, J shed 5 bases, and the junction held 10 bases outside the gene matches.

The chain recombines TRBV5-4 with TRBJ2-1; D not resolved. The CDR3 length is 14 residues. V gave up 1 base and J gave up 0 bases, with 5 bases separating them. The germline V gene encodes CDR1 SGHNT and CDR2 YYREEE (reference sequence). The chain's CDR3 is CASSLLSSYNEQFF. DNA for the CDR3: TGTGCCAGCAGCTTGCTTAGCTCCTACAATGAGCAGTTCTTC.

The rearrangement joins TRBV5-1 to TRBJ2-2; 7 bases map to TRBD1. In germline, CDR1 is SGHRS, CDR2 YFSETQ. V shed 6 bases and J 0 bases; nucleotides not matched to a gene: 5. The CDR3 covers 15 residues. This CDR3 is CASKTGTANTGELFF. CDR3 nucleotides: TGCGCCAGCAAAACCGGGACAGCGAACACCGGGGAGCTGTTTTTT.

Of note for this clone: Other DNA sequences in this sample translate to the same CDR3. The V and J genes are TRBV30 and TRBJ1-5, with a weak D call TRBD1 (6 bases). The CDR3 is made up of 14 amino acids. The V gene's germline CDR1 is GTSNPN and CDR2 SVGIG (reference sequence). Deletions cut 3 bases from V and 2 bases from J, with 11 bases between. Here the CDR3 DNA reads TGTGCCTGGAGCCGAGGGGGGGGCAATCAGCCCCAGCATTTT. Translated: CAWSRGGGNQPQHF.

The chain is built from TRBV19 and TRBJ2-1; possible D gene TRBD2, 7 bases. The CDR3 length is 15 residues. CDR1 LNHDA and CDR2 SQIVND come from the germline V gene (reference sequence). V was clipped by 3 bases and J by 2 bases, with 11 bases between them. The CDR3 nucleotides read TGTGCCAGTAGTATGGGGGGGGGCGCCTACAATGAGCAGTTCTTC. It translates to CASSMGGGAYNEQFF.

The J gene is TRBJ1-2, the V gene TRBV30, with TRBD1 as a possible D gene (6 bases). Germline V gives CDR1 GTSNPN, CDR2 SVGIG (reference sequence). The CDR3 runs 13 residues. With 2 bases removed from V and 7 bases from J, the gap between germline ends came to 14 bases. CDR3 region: CAWSPYRESGYTF. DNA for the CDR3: TGTGCCTGGAGTCCATACAGGGAAAGTGGCTACACCTTC.

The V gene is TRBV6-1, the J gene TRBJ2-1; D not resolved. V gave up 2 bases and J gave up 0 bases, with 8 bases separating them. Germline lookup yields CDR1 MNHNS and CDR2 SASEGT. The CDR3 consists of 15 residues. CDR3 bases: TGTGCCAGCAGTGAACGAAGGAGCTCCTACAATGAGCAGTTCTTC. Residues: CASSERRSSYNEQFF.

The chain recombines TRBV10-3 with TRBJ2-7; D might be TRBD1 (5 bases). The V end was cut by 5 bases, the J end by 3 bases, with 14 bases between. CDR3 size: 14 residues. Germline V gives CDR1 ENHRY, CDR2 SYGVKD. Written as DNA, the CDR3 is TGTGCCATCAGTAATCCCCGAGACAGCTACGAGCAGTACTTC. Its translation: CAISNPRDSYEQYF.

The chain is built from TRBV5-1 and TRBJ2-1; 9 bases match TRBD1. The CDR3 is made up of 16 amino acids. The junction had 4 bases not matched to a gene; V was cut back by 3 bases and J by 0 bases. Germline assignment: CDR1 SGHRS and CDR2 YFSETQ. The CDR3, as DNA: TGCGCCAGCAGCTCGGGGACAGGGAGCTCCTACAATGAGCAGTTCTTC. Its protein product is CASSSGTGSSYNEQFF.